The text below deals with one TCR beta chain. No cognate antigen has been identified for it. The record has no base qualities; no much larger clone is one base away. The donors were healthy, HIV-negative adults who had no recently reported acute infections or vaccinations. Every donor was a Caucasian adult residing in Nashville, Tennessee, USA. CD4+ T cells were enriched by magnetic negative selection; naive cells were then positively selected on CD45RA, and the negative fraction formed the memory subset. Blood was obtained by leukapheresis, after which PBMCs were separated by Ficoll-Histopaque density gradient centrifugation and cryopreserved in liquid nitrogen vapor phase. Analytical flow cytometry was used to check the purity and quantity of every magnetically sorted T cell population. Each sorted fraction had its genomic DNA isolated and then quantified by UV absorbance on a Nanodrop 2000c. TCR CDR3 regions were amplified from genomic DNA by multiplex PCR using the deep immunoSEQ assay. Genomic DNA extracted from each cell subset was distributed evenly over all wells of several immunoSEQ 96-well plates, and each plate served as one replicate. For sorted subsets, each replicate PCR was loaded with 200 to 250 ng genomic DNA, equivalent to 30,000 or so T cell genomes. The purified libraries were quantified using a Qubit 3.0 fluorometer, sized with a Bioanalyzer 2100, and then quantified again using the KAPA Library Quantification kit. Every immunoSEQ 96-well plate was sequenced on a dedicated single-read 150-cycle Illumina NextSeq 550 flow cell. Regarding the original processing steps: Because the immunoSEQ output included only junctional sequences and no quality scores, the filtering could not be the same as the filtering used for full-length reads. To assign V/J genes and CDR3, sequences were annotated against IMGT germline references using PyIR, a Python wrapper for IgBLAST v1.9. Reads with weak V/J assignments (E-value above 1e-6), missing CDR3, stop codons, out-of-frame junctions, or ambiguous translated residues were removed. A V3J clonotype was defined by an identical inferred V gene, J gene, and CDR3 amino acid sequence. Percentage overlap between repertoires was calculated by dividing the number of shared unique clonotypes by the size of the smaller repertoire. Repertoire richness was assessed with RTK rarefaction, the Chao1 estimator, and Recon v2.1 estimates of unobserved clonotypes. Generation probabilities were computed with OLGA for all TCRbeta clonotypes obtained by the gDNA method from several donors. TCRdb retrieved this table from immuneACCESS and kept in-frame rearrangements only. Not all clones are present; in checked studies, unresolved V genes account for under half, and no reason is known for the remainder. The V and J calls and clone size were taken over from that table, and D and trimming were inferred from the DNA. Present in this sample are under 1,900,000 clones, about 98.5% of which were seen just once. About 0.35% of the sample comes from the top ten.

CDR1 and CDR2 were assigned from the germline V gene as SNHLY and FYNNEI. Spanning cysteine to phenylalanine, the CDR3 consists of 14 amino acids. Just CDR3 DNA is preserved here, 42 bases in frame from base 1. The junction carries 17 bases between V and J, which are trimmed by 6 bases and 8 bases respectively. The data belong to a study of shared clonotypes between healthy human individuals (dated by TCRdb to the early 2020s). Background for the entire study: A few men and a couple of women, aged 18 to 49 years, made up the cohort. Per donor, three plates each were used for CD4 naive and CD4 memory, two for CD8 naive, and one for CD8 memory. To increase sequencing depth and limit assay-specific biases, different laboratories used diverse techniques to prepare libraries and sequence TCR repertoires. Blood TCR repertoires of about five healthy adults were deeply sequenced to estimate repertoire size and the extent of clonotype sharing between individuals. Leukapheresis yielded between about 0.9 and 9 billion PBMCs per donor.

General findings and caveats noted by the study authors: Sampling was restricted to blood, and TCR repertoires in tissues likely differ from the TCR repertoires found in blood. Because the study included only a small number of donors, the genetic and exposure-history diversity represented was limited. Estimated clonotype richness was generally larger for naive than for memory subsets. Pairwise subsampling indicated that sequencing depth was expected to affect the degree of clonotype sharing among donors. Higher generation probabilities were observed for clonotypes shared by all four sorted-subset donors than for non-shared clonotypes. Sharing across a handful of donors was observed for about 4.8% of naive CD4, about 3.2% of naive CD8, 2% to 2.5% of memory CD4, and about 0.4% of memory CD8 clonotypes. Rarefaction of sorted-subset datasets indicated incomplete sequencing despite the large sequencing depth.

This receptor chain uses TRBV2 and TRBJ2-4; TRBD2 is a possible D gene, resting on 6 matching bases. The material sequenced was naive CD4+ T cells sorted from blood. The cell subset or site label, read with the paper, signifies: CD45RA+ positively selected. This TCR was recovered from a man in his thirties or forties in good health. The CDR3 in this case is CASSPLVWGDIQYF. The bases read TGTGCCAGCAGCCCCCTAGTTTGGGGGGACATTCAGTACTTC.